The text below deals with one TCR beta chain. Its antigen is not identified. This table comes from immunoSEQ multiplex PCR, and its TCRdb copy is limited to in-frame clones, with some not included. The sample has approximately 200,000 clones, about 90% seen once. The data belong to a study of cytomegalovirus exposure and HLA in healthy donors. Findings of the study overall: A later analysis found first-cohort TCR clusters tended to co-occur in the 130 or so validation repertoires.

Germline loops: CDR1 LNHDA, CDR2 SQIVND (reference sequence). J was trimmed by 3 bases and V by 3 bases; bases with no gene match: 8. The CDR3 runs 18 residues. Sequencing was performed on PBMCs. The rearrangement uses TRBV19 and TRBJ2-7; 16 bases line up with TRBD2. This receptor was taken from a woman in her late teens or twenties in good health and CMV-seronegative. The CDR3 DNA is TGTGCCAGTAGTATCGGGACTAGCGGGAGGGTTATCCGCTACGAGCAGTACTTC. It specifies CASSIGTSGRVIRYEQYF.